This is a list of T cell receptor beta chains from one sample in a study of a mutant IDH1 vaccine in newly diagnosed glioma. This table comes from immunoSEQ multiplex PCR, and its TCRdb copy is limited to in-frame clones, with some not included. The table has about 42,000 clones, approximately 83% seen once. The antigens these receptors bind are not known. The material sequenced was PBMCs, taken from a glioma patient whose treatment included an IDH1 peptide vaccine. The receptors stem from a man aged 35 to 55 with glioma. Each CDR3 is given without its conserved first and last residue. Fields, in order: J gene, V gene, clone size, CDR3 protein. Some rows have no size entry. The others give once, few or many, or a class for an expanded clone.

>TRBJ2-2|TRBV4-2|-
ASSQPLGQATGELF
>TRBJ2-1|TRBV5-1|-
ASSAEGGQNQF
>TRBJ2-3|TRBV28|-
VAGLGTDTQY
>TRBJ2-2|TRBV7-9|-
ASSLYPRANTGELF
>TRBJ2-3|TRBV27|-
ASSFRVPTTDTQY
>TRBJ2-1|TRBV7-6|-
ASSFLAYEQF
>TRBJ2-1|TRBV7-6|-
ASSVDSPLLLNEQF
>TRBJ2-5|TRBV7-6|-
ASGFSGGDQETQY
>TRBJ2-3|TRBV5-1|once
ASSFGGRKDTQY
>TRBJ1-5|TRBV28|-
ASSRPTGSHSF
>TRBJ2-6|TRBV4-3|-
ASSRTGTASSGANVLT
>TRBJ2-1|TRBV25-1|-
ASSEYSPGFEQF
>TRBJ2-7|TRBV27|-
ASSSGLAGGRSYEQY
>TRBJ2-1|TRBV7-3|-
ASSLLSSSGEQF
>TRBJ2-2|TRBV7-3|-
ASSDLTGTGELF
>TRBJ2-3|TRBV28|-
ASSSGGRGGTDTQY
>TRBJ1-3|TRBV6-5|once
ASSYRGSSSGNTIY
>TRBJ2-7|TRBV5-6|-
ASRERQRSIYEQY
>TRBJ2-2|TRBV6-6|few
ASRSNLQNTGELF
>TRBJ1-1|TRBV11-1|few
ASGPQTGGTEAF
>TRBJ2-3|TRBV27|-
ASSSYSGRGADTQY
>TRBJ1-2|TRBV5-5|-
ASSLRGGAANYGYT
>TRBJ1-3|TRBV6-5|few
ASSPPGENTIY
>TRBJ2-1|TRBV5-1|-
ASLSTGGRYEQF
>TRBJ2-1|TRBV7-9|-
ASSFLPGGRPNEQF
>TRBJ2-2|TRBV18|-
ASRGTGVSGELF
>TRBJ2-2|TRBV7-8|-
ASSPRQGARTGELF
>TRBJ2-7|TRBV9|-
ASSRDGRSYEQY
>TRBJ2-1|TRBV27|-
ASSLREGHNEQF
>TRBJ1-2|TRBV2|medium-sized
ASSEAARAQSGYT
>TRBJ2-7|TRBV18|-
ASSPPLDYPYEQY
>TRBJ2-2|TRBV10-3|-
ATQLAGINTGELF
>TRBJ2-7|TRBV27|-
ASSLGFPSGSSYEQY
>TRBJ1-1|TRBV19|-
ASSITPGGTEAF
>TRBJ2-3|TRBV7-3|-
ASSLTAGFTDTQY
>TRBJ1-1|TRBV12-5|-
ASGLGEGGTEAF